Each of the 14 T cell receptor beta chains below was sequenced from the same sample in a study of blood T cell repertoires in COVID-19. The protocol was immunoSEQ multiplex PCR, while the TCRdb copy is restricted to in-frame clones and leaves out a portion. The sample has under 350,000 clones; around nine tenths are singletons. Specimen: peripheral blood. The source of these receptors is a man aged 40-50 years with acute or convalescent COVID-19.

This chain connects TRBV14 to TRBJ2-3, with D tentatively TRBD1 (6 bases). This CDR3 has 13 amino acids. Trimming stripped 6 bases from V and 7 bases from J, with 14 bases between. Germline CDR1 is SGHDN and CDR2 is FVKESK. CDR3 DNA: TGTGCCAGCAGTCCCCAACAGGGAAATACGCAGTATTTT. The encoded protein is CASSPQQGNTQYF.

J is TRBJ2-2 and V is TRBV2; 8 bases are a match to TRBD1. The CDR3 covers 15 residues. CDR1 and CDR2 (germline): SNHLY, FYNNEI. Trimming removed 5 bases from V and 4 bases from J; junction bases left unmatched: 6. Written as DNA, the CDR3 is TGTGCCAGCAGTCTAGACAGGGGAGGCACCGGGGAGCTGTTTTTT. It specifies CASSLDRGGTGELFF.

This chain joins TRBV5-1 and TRBJ1-2; tentatively, D is TRBD1 (6 bases). V was trimmed by 8 bases and J by 0 bases, leaving 14 bases between them. The CDR3 is 14 amino acids. Germline assignment: CDR1 SGHRS and CDR2 YFSETQ. Written as DNA, the CDR3 is TGCGCCAGTTCATGGGACACAGCTAACTATGGCTACACCTTC. Translating gives CASSWDTANYGYTF.

The chain couples TRBV2 to TRBJ1-1; 9 bases fit TRBD1. V lost 7 bases and J lost 4; bases outside the gene matches: 10. The CDR3 sequence is 15 residues long. Germline CDR1 is SNHLY and CDR2 is FYNNEI. This CDR3 is CASMGTGLRGTEAFF. CDR3 nucleotide sequence: TGTGCCAGCATGGGGACAGGGCTTAGGGGCACTGAAGCTTTCTTT. The full variable domain, its missing parts supplied by reference TRBV2 and TRBJ1-1, is EPEVTQTPSHQVTQMGQEVILRCVPISNHLYFYWYRQILGQKVEFLVSFYNNEISEKSEIFDDQFSVERPDGSNFTLKIRSTKLEDSAMYFCASMGTGLRGTEAFFGQGTRLTVV.

V usage is TRBV5-1 and J usage is TRBJ2-2; D remains unclear. Germline V lookup: CDR1 SGHRS, CDR2 YFSETQ. The CDR3 length is 15 residues. V was cut by 0 bases and J by 3 bases, with 9 bases left in between. The CDR3 is CASSLGAYDTGELFF. CDR3 DNA: TGCGCCAGCAGCTTGGGGGCTTATGACACCGGGGAGCTGTTTTTT.

The chain links TRBV29-1 to TRBJ2-6; D unclear. The CDR3 is made up of 15 amino acids. Germline lookup yields CDR1 SQVTM and CDR2 ANQGSEA. Trimming shortened V by 0 bases and J by 1 base, and 7 bases separated the two germline ends. This chain's CDR3 is CSVEEGRSGANVLTF. Written as DNA, the CDR3 is TGCAGCGTTGAAGAGGGCAGATCTGGGGCCAACGTCCTGACTTTC.

The V gene is TRBV18, the J gene TRBJ2-3; D is perhaps TRBD2 (6 bases). Germline V gene data show CDR1 as KGHSH and CDR2 as LQKENI. The CDR3 is 15 residues long. V was shortened by 3 bases and J by 0 bases, with 10 bases between the two germline ends. This chain's CDR3 is CASSPGTASTDTQYF. CDR3 nucleotides: TGTGCCAGCTCACCGGGGACTGCTAGCACAGATACGCAGTATTTT.

The V call is TRBV15, the J call TRBJ2-1; weak D call: TRBD2 (5 bases). Germline V gene sequence: CDR1 LNHNV, CDR2 YYDKDF (reference sequence). CDR3 size: 13 residues. V was pared by 3 bases and J by 7 bases, with 10 bases between. CDR3 in amino acids: CATSRVRRNEQFF. CDR3 DNA: TGTGCCACCAGCAGGGTGAGGAGGAATGAGCAGTTCTTC. The full variable domain, rest sourced from reference TRBV15 and TRBJ2-1, is DAMVIQNPRYQVTQFGKPVTLSCSQTLNHNVMYWYQQKSSQAPKLLFHYYDKDFNNEADTPDNFQSRRPNTSFCFLDIRSPGLGDTAMYLCATSRVRRNEQFFGPGTRLTVL.

The chain couples TRBV5-1 to TRBJ1-4; D might be TRBD1 (5 bases). Germline V gene lookup returns CDR1 SGHRS and CDR2 YFSETQ. V lost 3 bases and J lost 8, with 17 bases in between. This CDR3 is built from 15 residues. CDR3 coding DNA: TGCGCCAGCAGCTCATTCGGGGGGGGAACCGAAAAACTGTTTTTT. This sequence encodes CASSSFGGGTEKLFF.

The chain links TRBV5-1 to TRBJ1-2, with D perhaps matching TRBD1 (6 bases). This CDR3 region has 15 residues. V was shortened by 1 base and J by 4 bases, with 14 bases between the two germline ends. Germline lookup yields CDR1 SGHRS and CDR2 YFSETQ. CDR3 loop: CASSLSSGEIYGYTF. For the CDR3, the DNA is TGCGCCAGCAGCTTGTCGTCAGGGGAGATCTATGGCTACACCTTC.

The chain recombines TRBV29-1 with TRBJ2-7, with TRBD1 matching over 7 bases. With V trimmed by 4 bases and J by 7 bases, 10 bases remained unmatched. CDR3 length: 13 amino acids. Germline V gene lookup returns CDR1 SQVTM and CDR2 ANQGSEA. The CDR3 loop reads CSVGRGWPLEQYF. CDR3 nucleotide sequence: TGCAGCGTTGGCAGGGGGTGGCCTTTGGAGCAGTACTTC.

This clone turned up a few times. The chain joins TRBV5-1 to TRBJ1-5, with 7 bases identical to TRBD1. CDR3 length equals 15 residues. Germline V lookup: CDR1 SGHRS, CDR2 YFSETQ. V lost 4 bases to trimming and J lost 0 bases; unmatched junction nucleotides: 4. CDR3 DNA sequence: TGCGCCAGCAGCCCCGGGACAGTTAGCAATCAGCCCCAGCATTTT. Encoded protein: CASSPGTVSNQPQHF. Supplemented by reference TRBV5-1 and TRBJ1-5, the full variable domain reads KAGVTQTPRYLIKTRGQQVTLSCSPISGHRSVSWYQQTPGQGLQFLFEYFSETQRNKGNFPGRFSGRQFSNSRSEMNVSTLELGDSALYLCASSPGTVSNQPQHFGDGTRLSIL.

The chain links TRBV5-1 to TRBJ2-3, with D perhaps TRBD1 (5 bases). Germline CDR1 is SGHRS and CDR2 is YFSETQ. The V end was cut by 1 base, the J end by 5 bases, with 14 bases between. The CDR3 covers 15 residues. The CDR3 DNA sequence: TGCGCCAGCAGCTTGAGCACAGGAGCCCGAGATACGCAGTATTTT. Residues: CASSLSTGARDTQYF.

This clone came up once. The chain links TRBV20-1 to TRBJ1-6; perhaps TRBD1 as D (5 bases). Germline-derived CDR1 and CDR2 are DFQATT and SNEGSKA (reference sequence). The CDR3 runs to 14 residues. The V end lost 3 bases, the J end lost 7 bases, and 13 bases lay between the germline ends. Here the CDR3 reads CSASVQGLNSPLHF. In nucleotides, the CDR3 is TGCAGTGCTAGTGTTCAGGGTCTGAATTCACCCCTCCACTTT.